Sequencing of this TCR beta chain was carried out in a study of T cells in narcolepsy. The study, taken as a whole, reports: Some memory CD4+ repertoires had no autoreactive clone sequences. Healthy controls reportedly lacked the autoreactive clonotypes serially found in patients' blood. Comparing one patient's CSF and blood CD4+ clonotypes highlighted HCRT- and TRIB2-specific autoreactive clonotypes.

Remarks on this clone: Its antigen is as yet unknown.

TCRdb keeps only in-frame clones here, not all; method: immunoSEQ multiplex PCR. This table holds more than 30,000 clones, 80% to 85% found once. Germline CDR1 reads MGHDK; CDR2 reads SYGVNS. The CDR3 length is 15 residues. V lost 6 bases to trimming and J lost 6 bases; unmatched junction nucleotides: 11. The chain combines TRBV25-1 with TRBJ2-1; 7 positions agree with TRBD1. The receptor was derived from a human donor with narcolepsy. Specimen: CD45RA- memory CD4+ T cells from PBMCs. CDR3 bases: TGTGCCAGCAGATCACCGGGACAGTATACCAATGAGCAGTTCTTC. This gives the protein CASRSPGQYTNEQFF.